Presented here are 16 T cell receptor beta chains from one specimen sequenced in a study of CD8+CD57+ T cells in acquired aplastic anemia. Investigators profiled TCR beta VDJ and CDR3 from genomic DNA template. TCRdb fed the reads into MiXCR, producing one record per CDR3 protein. The sample yields more than 150,000 distinct CDR3 sequences, just under 50% seen once. By flow cytometry, patients selected for sequencing had shown an expansion of CD8+CD57+ cells. Input material: sorted CD4+, CD8+, or CD8+CD57+ T cells (not recorded which) from PBMCs. These receptors all come from a human donor with aplastic anemia.

The DNA of the CDR3 is TGTGCCAGTAGCTTAGGGAGCACCCTCCACTTT. Protein product: CASSLGSTLHF. The V gene is TRBV19, the J gene TRBJ1-6; D is ambiguous. The germline V gene has CDR1 LNHDA and CDR2 SQIVND (reference sequence). With 6 bases removed from V and 14 bases from J, the gap between germline ends came to 11 bases. The CDR3 runs to 11 residues.

This clonotype was counted a few times. V gene TRBV25-1 combines with J gene TRBJ2-5; tentative D call: TRBD1 (6 bases). Between the trimmed V and J ends, which lost 10 bases and 2 bases, there was a span of 8 bases. This CDR3 has 11 amino acids. Looked up from germline, CDR1 is MGHDK and CDR2 is SYGVNS. The DNA for the CDR3 is TGTGCCATAGGACAGCAAGAGACCCAGTACTTC. This codes for CAIGQQETQYF.

The V call is TRBV20-1, the J call TRBJ2-7, with D unresolved. Trimming left V 5 bases short and J 4 bases short, with 12 bases between. The germline gives CDR1 DFQATT, CDR2 SNEGSKA (reference sequence). The CDR3 is made up of 12 amino acids. The CDR3 spells CSAQGGVYEQYF. The CDR3 nucleotides are TGCAGTGCTCAAGGCGGAGTTTACGAGCAGTACTTC.

At least ten counts were recorded for this clonotype. The chain is built from TRBV7-2 and TRBJ2-2, with D uncertain. V lost 6 bases to trimming and J lost 3 bases, with 14 bases between them. From germline, CDR1 is SGHTA and CDR2 FQGNSA. The CDR3 totals 15 residues. CDR3 sequence reads: CASRSLRLYTGELFF. CDR3 nucleotides: TGTGCCAGCAGATCCTTAAGGCTCTACACCGGGGAGCTGTTTTTT.

Here the CDR3 DNA reads TGTGCCAGCATGTTGGGAGACAGCTCTAACTATGGCTACACCTTC. Encoded protein: CASMLGDSSNYGYTF. The chain has TRBV2 and TRBJ1-2, with D possibly TRBD1 on 5 matching bases. V was cut by 7 bases and J by 0 bases, with 15 bases left in between. The V gene's germline CDR1 is SNHLY and CDR2 FYNNEI. The CDR3 runs 15 residues.

Only one count was recorded for this clonotype. The chain couples TRBV29-1 to TRBJ1-2; the D is unclear. The CDR3 sequence is 12 residues long. Trimming took off 2 bases at V and 3 bases at J, with 7 bases between the two ends. Germline V CDR1 and CDR2: SQVTM, ANQGSEA. This CDR3 reads CSVESSYYGYTF. The CDR3 bases are TGCAGCGTTGAATCGTCCTACTATGGCTACACCTTC.

The V and J genes are TRBV5-1 and TRBJ1-6, with D unresolved. The germline V and J ends were trimmed by 0 bases and 10 bases, with 5 bases remaining between them. The CDR3 spans 12 residues. Germline assignment: CDR1 SGHRS and CDR2 YFSETQ. CDR3 sequence reads: CASSLGESPLHF. The CDR3 nucleotides read TGCGCCAGCAGCTTGGGGGAATCACCCCTCCACTTT. Complete variable domain (other parts from reference TRBV5-1 and TRBJ1-6): KAGVTQTPRYLIKTRGQQVTLSCSPISGHRSVSWYQQTPGQGLQFLFEYFSETQRNKGNFPGRFSGRQFSNSRSEMNVSTLELGDSALYLCASSLGESPLHFGNGTRLTVT.

In nucleotides, the CDR3 is TGCAGTTGGGACAGGGGCTATGGCTACACCTTC. It is translated as CSWDRGYGYTF. The chain carries TRBV20-1 and TRBJ1-2, with TRBD1 identical over 10 bases. The germline CDR1 and CDR2 sequences are DFQATT and SNEGSKA (reference sequence). The V gene end was trimmed by 8 bases and the J gene end by 4 bases; junction bases not matched to a gene: 1. The CDR3 consists of 11 residues.

This clonotype was counted a few times. The chain combines TRBV7-7 with TRBJ2-7; a weak D match, TRBD2 (6 bases). This CDR3 spans 15 amino acids. Germline CDR1 and CDR2: SSHAT and FNYEAQ (reference sequence). As DNA, the CDR3 is TGTGCTAGACCTAGCGCAGGGAACCCCTCCTACGAGCAGTACTTC. Amino acid sequence: CARPSAGNPSYEQYF.

This clonotype has ten or more counts. This sequence joins TRBV24-1 and TRBJ2-3; 13 nucleotides agree with TRBD2. This CDR3 spans 14 amino acids. The V and J ends lost 9 bases and 5 bases, in that order; junction bases with no gene match: 4. Per germline, CDR1 KGHDR and CDR2 SFDVKD. CDR3 in amino acids: CATGLAGVGDTQYF. In DNA form, the CDR3 reads TGTGCCACCGGACTAGCGGGAGTTGGAGATACGCAGTATTTT.

The chain uses TRBV19 and TRBJ2-6, with a possible D match to TRBD2 (6 bases). There are 13 residues in the CDR3. CDR1 is LNHDA, CDR2 SQIVND, per germline (reference sequence). Trimming took 10 bases from V and 1 from J, leaving 8 bases between them. CDR3 region: CATGESGANVLTF. CDR3 DNA sequence: TGTGCCACGGGGGAGTCTGGGGCCAACGTCCTGACTTTC.

This rearrangement joins TRBV19 to TRBJ2-3, with 7 bases fitting TRBD2. The CDR3 extends over 14 amino acids. The germline V gene has CDR1 LNHDA and CDR2 SQIVND (reference sequence). V was clipped by 1 base and J by 4 bases; unmatched bases: 2. CDR3 DNA: TGTGCCAGTAGTATAGGCGGGAGCGCAGATACGCAGTATTTT. This sequence encodes CASSIGGSADTQYF.

This clonotype was detected a few times. The junction differs from germline at one of its ends, possibly a read error. The rearrangement joins TRBV30 to TRBJ2-5; TRBD1 aligns across 9 bases. The CDR3 runs to 12 residues. Germline CDR1 and CDR2: GTSNPN and SVGIG (reference sequence). CDR3 coding DNA: TGTGCCTGGACTCCGGACAGGGGCACGTTGTTTTTC. Translating gives CAWTPDRGTLFF. Combining the CDR3 with reference TRBV30 and TRBJ2-5 gives the whole variable domain SQTIHQWPATLVQPVGSPLSLECTVEGTSNPNLYWYRQAAGRGLQLLFYSVGIGQISSEVPQNLSASRPQDRQFILSSKKLLLSDSGFYLCAWTPDRGTLFFGPGTRLLVL.

This clonotype was found a few times. The V gene is TRBV6-1, the J gene TRBJ1-1; D may be TRBD1 (6 bases). V shed 3 bases and J shed 9 bases, with 23 bases lying between them. The V gene's germline CDR1 is MNHNS and CDR2 SASEGT. CDR3 length equals 16 residues. The CDR3 bases are TGTGCCAGCAGTGACGGACAGAGCGTGGGGTGGCGTAAAGCTTTCTTT. As protein: CASSDGQSVGWRKAFF.

J is TRBJ1-5 and V is TRBV24-1, with a possible D match to TRBD1 (6 bases). This CDR3 is 14 amino acids long. V lost 4 bases, J lost 4 bases, and 10 bases lay in between. From germline, CDR1 is KGHDR and CDR2 SFDVKD. The CDR3, as DNA: TGTGCCACCAGTGAGCGCAGGGGAAATCAGCCCCAGCATTTT. It is translated as CATSERRGNQPQHF.

This clonotype was counted at least ten times. V is TRBV6-1 and J is TRBJ2-7; D possibly corresponds to TRBD2 (7 bases). The CDR3 sequence is 17 residues long. The germline CDR1 and CDR2 sequences are MNHNS and SASEGT. Trimming stripped 6 bases from V and 1 base from J, with 22 bases between. CDR3 in amino acids: CASRPTPGGSLSYEQYF. The CDR3 DNA is TGTGCCAGCAGACCAACCCCGGGGGGCTCGTTGTCCTACGAGCAGTACTTC.